This entry lists 17 T cell receptor beta chains sequenced from one sample in a study of preoperative IRX-2 immunotherapy in early breast cancer. Using immunoSEQ multiplex PCR, the repertoire was profiled, and TCRdb retains in-frame clones only, with some absent. The sample has approximately 2,800 clones, about 83% seen once. The treatment here: preoperative locoregional IRX-2 cytokine immunotherapy. Sample: tumor tissue, taken after IRX-2 immunotherapy. These TCRs come from a human donor with breast cancer.

The chain recombines TRBV19 with TRBJ2-7; 8 nucleotides match TRBD1. CDR3 size: 17 residues. Looked up from germline, CDR1 is LNHDA and CDR2 is SQIVND (reference sequence). The junction had 8 bases not matched to a gene; V was cut back by 1 base and J by 0 bases. The CDR3: CASSIADRAKGSYEQYF. The CDR3 DNA is TGTGCCAGTAGTATAGCGGACAGGGCCAAGGGCTCCTACGAGCAGTACTTC.

V gene TRBV6-8 combines with J gene TRBJ2-1, with a weak D call TRBD1 (6 bases). Trimming pared 6 bases from V and 5 bases from J, leaving 20 bases between. Germline CDR1 is MNHGY and CDR2 is SAAAGT. This CDR3 contains 16 residues. The CDR3 nucleotides are TGTGCCAGCAGCAGAAACGGACAGATGGGCCACAATGAGCAGTTCTTC. Translation: CASSRNGQMGHNEQFF.

CDR3: CASSYREQETQYF. DNA of the CDR3: TGTGCCAGCAGTTACCGGGAACAAGAGACCCAGTACTTC. The J gene is TRBJ2-5, the V gene TRBV6-8; D is possibly TRBD2 (5 bases). Looked up from germline, CDR1 is MNHGY and CDR2 is SAAAGT. Between the trimmed V and J ends, which lost 2 bases and 2 bases, there was a span of 6 bases. This CDR3 has 13 residues.

This clone was found a few times. The chain combines TRBV18 with TRBJ2-2; D possibly corresponds to TRBD2 (6 bases). Trimming took off 3 bases at V and 2 bases at J, with 19 bases between the two ends. Germline values: CDR1 KGHSH, CDR2 LQKENI. CDR3 size: 18 residues. CDR3 loop: CASSPQRLGRGNTGELFF. CDR3 sequence (DNA): TGTGCCAGCTCACCTCAACGACTAGGGCGGGGAAACACCGGGGAGCTGTTTTTT.

CDR3 region: CASSRSGSRYEQYF. DNA of the CDR3: TGTGCCAGCAGCAGAAGCGGGAGTCGGTACGAGCAGTACTTC. The genes are TRBV11-3 and TRBJ2-7; 8 bases line up with TRBD2. CDR1 SGHNT and CDR2 YENEEA come from the germline V gene. The CDR3 has 14 amino acids. V lost 5 bases and J lost 4; bases outside the gene matches: 7.

This clone was seen just once. The V call is TRBV6-8, the J call TRBJ1-1, with D possibly matching TRBD1 (6 bases). The CDR3 is 16 amino acids. V was shortened by 0 bases and J by 4 bases, with 15 bases between the two germline ends. Germline V gene lookup returns CDR1 MNHGY and CDR2 SAAAGT. In nucleotides, the CDR3 is TGTGCCAGCAGTTACTCGAGAAGGGGGGGTCTCACTGAAGCTTTCTTT. It encodes CASSYSRRGGLTEAFF.

This chain connects TRBV15 to TRBJ1-6, with a possible D match to TRBD1 (6 bases). The CDR3 spans 14 residues. V shed 7 bases and J shed 9 bases, with 16 bases lying between them. Germline CDR1 LNHNV, CDR2 YYDKDF (reference sequence). The CDR3 DNA reads as TGTGCCACCAAGACAGGCGCAATGGGTTCACCCCTCCACTTT. Translation gives CATKTGAMGSPLHF.

This rearrangement joins TRBV18 to TRBJ2-7; D may be TRBD1 (6 bases). The CDR3 has 15 residues. V was pared by 8 bases and J by 4 bases, with 21 bases between. The germline V gene encodes CDR1 KGHSH and CDR2 LQKENI. The CDR3 nucleotides are TGTGCCAGCCCGAAGAAGGGGACAAAACTTTACGAGCAGTACTTC. As protein: CASPKKGTKLYEQYF.

The rearrangement links TRBV11-3 to TRBJ1-2, with D possibly matching TRBD1 (5 bases). The CDR3 spans 14 residues. V lost 0 bases and J 7 bases, leaving 12 bases between the germline ends. CDR1 SGHNT and CDR2 YENEEA come from the germline V gene. DNA for the CDR3: TGTGCCAGCAGCTTAGAGAGCGGGGGTGGTGGCTACACCTTC. Encoded protein: CASSLESGGGGYTF. Based on the CDR3 plus reference TRBV11-3 and TRBJ1-2, the full variable domain is EAGVVQSPRYKIIEKKQPVAFWCNPISGHNTLYWYLQNLGQGPELLIRYENEEAVDDSQLPKDRFSAERLKGVDSTLKIQPAELGDSAVYLCASSLESGGGGYTFGSGTRLTVV.

The V gene is TRBV28, the J gene TRBJ2-1; 7 bases align to TRBD1. V gave up 5 bases and J gave up 3 bases; unmatched junction bases: 7. The germline CDR1 and CDR2 sequences are MDHEN and SYDVKM. This CDR3 has 15 amino acids. The CDR3 sequence: CASSLDNRGYNEQFF. The CDR3 nucleotides read TGTGCCAGCAGTCTCGATAACAGGGGCTACAATGAGCAGTTCTTC.

This clone has just a few counts. The rearrangement uses TRBV19 and TRBJ2-4, with 9 positions matching TRBD2. The germline V gene encodes CDR1 LNHDA and CDR2 SQIVND (reference sequence). Unmatched junction bases numbered 13, after V lost 5 bases and J lost 8 bases. This CDR3 is 16 amino acids long. CDR3 sequence (DNA): TGTGCCAGTAGTCCTAGCGGGGTCAGAAGGTTGGACATTCAGTACTTC. This gives the protein CASSPSGVRRLDIQYF.

The chain combines TRBV11-3 with TRBJ2-1; 7 bases are a match to TRBD1. The germline gives CDR1 SGHNT, CDR2 YENEEA. This CDR3 has 16 amino acids. V shed 5 bases, J shed 6 bases, and the junction held 13 bases outside the gene matches. The CDR3 nucleotides read TGTGCCAGCAGCACCCGACAGGGCCGGTCTCTCAATGAGCAGTTCTTC. Translating it yields CASSTRQGRSLNEQFF.

The V call is TRBV18, the J call TRBJ2-7; 9 bases fit TRBD1. Germline assignment: CDR1 KGHSH and CDR2 LQKENI. V shed 6 bases, J shed 7 bases, and the junction held 10 bases outside the gene matches. The CDR3 has 14 residues. DNA for the CDR3: TGTGCCAGCTCGGCCACCGGGACAGGGATTGAGCAGTACTTC. Encoded protein: CASSATGTGIEQYF.

The sample holds one count of this clone. The chain couples TRBV5-1 to TRBJ2-3; the D gene could be TRBD1 or TRBD2 (6 bases each). CDR1 SGHRS and CDR2 YFSETQ come from the germline V gene. Trimming removed 3 bases from V and 2 bases from J, with 10 bases in between. The CDR3 is 14 residues long. The CDR3 DNA is TGCGCCAGCAGCTGGACGGGGGCCACAGATACGCAGTATTTT. It yields the protein CASSWTGATDTQYF.

The chain joins TRBV1 to TRBJ2-1. TRBV1 is tagged as a pseudogene. The length of the CDR3 is 18 residues. CDR3 sequence: CASSPRGGLAKAYNEQFF. DNA of the CDR3: TGCGCCAGCAGCCCCAGGGGAGGCCTAGCCAAGGCCTACAATGAGCAGTTCTTC.

This clone appeared once. The chain employs TRBV6-8 and TRBJ2-5, with TRBD2 matching 9 bases. Per the germline V gene, CDR1 is MNHGY and CDR2 is SAAAGT. The CDR3 totals 14 residues. The J segment lost 5 bases and the V segment lost 5 bases, leaving 6 bases of the junction unmatched. CDR3 amino acids: CASSAGLARETQYF. For the CDR3, the DNA is TGTGCCAGCAGTGCCGGACTAGCGAGGGAGACCCAGTACTTC.

This clone has more than one count but fewer than ten. V is TRBV6-8 and J is TRBJ1-4, with 7 bases identical to TRBD1. The CDR3 spans 13 residues. Germline lookup yields CDR1 MNHGY and CDR2 SAAAGT. After removal of 10 bases from V and 6 bases from J, the junction contained 8 bases not matched to a gene. The CDR3 nucleotides are TGTGCCATCAGCGTAGACAGGGATGAAAAACTGTTTTTT. It encodes CAISVDRDEKLFF.